The present T cell receptor (beta chain) was sequenced within a study of blood T cell repertoires in COVID-19 (dated by TCRdb to the early 2020s). The study in broad terms: Samples from collaborators originated in the United States, Italy and Spain and spanned both the acute and convalescent phases of COVID-19. The prospective study material was composed of cDNA or gDNA derived from T cells, B-cell-depleted T cells, or PBMCs. Deeply sampled blood TCRbeta repertoires from subjects exposed to, actively infected with, or recovered from COVID-19 were included in the dataset. A freely available public database, intended as a resource for researchers studying the immune response to SARS-CoV-2, is where the repertoires were released. The samples were drawn from the first 160 participants of the ongoing ImmuneRACE study and from roughly 1,300 subjects provided by 6 global collaborators. Nearly every sample came with metadata listing a de-identified subject ID, COVID-19 status, age in years and sex. Where available, HLA class I and class II types were obtained from metadata supplied by the sample provider rather than from assay-based typing. Here is what the overall study found, with its caveats: Clinical and demographic metadata were provided uncurated, with the amount varying by source and participant.

A note on this clone: Its antigen has not been determined. Per-nucleotide qualities are absent, and no much larger clonotype sits a single base away.

Each collaborating institution followed its own protocols to collect whole blood in K2EDTA tubes. For TCRbeta analysis, collaborators shipped samples in one of three forms: frozen whole blood, isolated PBMCs, or DNA extracted from either of those sample types. The germline V gene yields SGHRS for CDR1 and YFSETQ for CDR2. After removal of 0 bases from V and 3 bases from J, the junction retains 7 bases not matched to a gene. Spanning cysteine to phenylalanine, the CDR3 consists of 16 amino acids. Left in the record is the CDR3 DNA by itself, 48 bases read in frame from the first base. The immunoSEQ Assay, a bias-controlled multiplex PCR, was used to amplify TCRbeta CDR3 regions from genomic DNA. The original methods were these. The number of nucleated cells in each sample was estimated by amplification of reference gene primers within the assay. To quantify the absolute abundance of each unique TCRbeta CDR3 rearrangement, sequence reads were collapsed and filtered. For each sample, productive Simpson clonality was calculated by taking the square root of Simpson's diversity index across productive rearrangements. TCRdb obtained this table from immuneACCESS and retained in-frame rearrangements with V and J assigned. These tables miss some clones; where compared with another copy, unresolved V genes account for less than half of the shortfall, and the remainder is unexplained. For V, J and clone size, that table is used; D and trimming come from the DNA. The sample has around 300,000 clones on record, approximately 91% of them singletons. The ten largest clones take up about 8.5% of the sample.

The receptor's source is a man in his late teens or twenties with active or convalescent COVID-19. The material sequenced was peripheral blood. The sequence is built from TRBV5-1 and TRBJ2-5, with TRBD2 identical over 8 junction bases. The base sequence is TGCGCCAGCAGCTTGGGGGGACTAGGGCCCAAAGAGACCCAGTACTTC. Translation gives CASSLGGLGPKETQYF.